This T cell receptor beta chain appears in the sequencing data of a study of T-cell reconstitution after alpha-beta-depleted transplantation in children. Unique molecular identifiers featured in how the TCRbeta library was prepared. TCRdb recomputed calls from the PCR reads with MiXCR, one row per CDR3 protein. In the table there are approximately 800,000 distinct CDR3 sequences, 15% to 20% of which are singletons. This clonotype was counted at least ten times. Sample: PBMCs, mostly from graft donor cells, taken 360 days after TCRalphabeta/CD19-depleted stem cell transplant. The receptor comes from a male patient younger than 18 who had a stem cell transplant for acute lymphoblastic leukemia, so the T cells may come from the graft donor.

CDR3 sequence reads: CASSLVLKATGELFF. The DNA for the CDR3 is TGCGCCAGCAGCTTGGTATTAAAAGCGACCGGGGAGCTGTTTTTT. The J gene is TRBJ2-2, the V gene TRBV5-1, with D uncertain. This CDR3 has 15 residues. CDR1 and CDR2 from the germline V gene are SGHRS and YFSETQ. Trimming took 0 bases from V and 5 from J, leaving 11 bases between them.